The entry that follows covers one T cell receptor beta chain sequence. Its antigen is still unknown. No much larger clonotype is one base removed from it; base qualities were not supplied. This entry is derived from a study (dated by TCRdb to between 2014 and 2016). Describing the broader study: The study set out to test whether tumor-infiltrating Tregs in breast cancer get recruited from blood Tregs or are instead converted in situ from other CD4+ T cell subsets.

To purify naive CD4+ T cells, the Miltenyi Naive CD4+ T Cell Isolation kit was used, and CD25 microbeads served to deplete Tregs. Tregs, naive and memory CD4+ T cells from tumor, blood and ipsilateral draining lymph nodes of about 5 breast cancer patients underwent full-length TCR alpha and beta sequencing. Tumor tissue, along with lymph nodes from ipsilateral axillary dissection, was perfused with PBS, minced, and then digested using collagenase I and hyaluronidase. Sorted cell populations were confirmed by FACS to exceed 90% purity. Full-length TCR variable regions were amplified by 5' RACE PCR with constant-region reverse primers, followed by semi-nested PCR with Nested Universal Primer A. Using the ReliaPrep RNA Cell Miniprep System, total RNA was extracted, and the SMARTer RACE 5'/3' Kit was then used to reverse transcribe the RNA into 5'RACE-ready cDNA. Full-length TCR alpha and beta libraries were barcoded with multiplex adaptors and sequenced on an Illumina MiSeq. Per the original workflow: Sequencing data were pooled across the five patients for each of nine subset-tissue groups and compared by unsupervised clustering of TCR gene usage. The Morisita-Horn index, with shared sequences weighted by their contribution to each repertoire, was used to calculate repertoire similarity. TCRdb took the public reads, trimmed them with fastp at Q25, ran MiXCR for clone calling and kept in-frame beta chains. Entries are consolidated by CDR3 protein sequence, retaining the most common genes and DNA. The V and J calls were not made by the authors but by TCRdb's processing. This sample holds some 62,000 distinct CDR3 sequences; approximately 29% were observed only once. Around 2.5% of the sample comes from the top ten.

Here is what the overall study found, with its caveats: Tumor memory CD4+ T cell TCR gene usage clustered with blood and lymph node memory CD4+ cells and lymph node naive CD4+ cells. Tumor-infiltrating Treg TCR alpha and beta sequences overlapped most with tumor naive CD4+ T cells, then with blood naive CD4+ T cells. Rather than covering whole repertoires, validation in the larger cohort was restricted to a single TCR beta V-J rearrangement.

CDR1 and CDR2, per the germline V gene, are ENHRY and SYGVKD. The CDR3, cysteine through phenylalanine, is 14 amino acids long. The read is trimmed to its CDR3 DNA, 42 bases read in frame from base 1. V was cut back by 0 bases and J by 5 bases, leaving a gap of 8 bases between them. The sequencing input was tumor-infiltrating naive CD4+ T cells sorted from the breast tumor. The sample's cell subset or site label, decoded: naive CD4+ T cells, CD4+CD45RA+CD25-. The TCR sequence derives from a female donor with breast cancer. The sequence links TRBV10-3 to TRBJ1-5, with an unclear D gene assignment. This receptor carries the CDR3 CAISESRRDQPQHF. The sequenced DNA is TGTGCCATCAGTGAGTCTAGGAGAGATCAGCCCCAGCATTTT.